This T cell receptor beta chain was obtained from a study of T-cell memory formation after mild COVID-19. Study findings and constraints: Contracting clones from day 15 to 85 showed balanced CD4/CD8; later expanders favored CD4+.

MiXCR, applied by TCRdb to the 5' RACE reads, yields one record per CDR3 protein. The sample records approximately 260,000 distinct CDR3 sequences, 18% being singletons. CDR1 and CDR2 (germline): LGHNA, YSLEER. This CDR3 has 15 amino acids. V lost 1 base and J 6 bases, leaving 14 bases between the germline ends. Comments on this clonotype: Its antigen remains unknown.

The chain carries TRBV4-3 and TRBJ2-3; no definite D call. This TCR was recovered from a man aged 18 to 35 who had mild COVID-19 (a few samples of this study predate the infection). Cell type and time point are not known. What was sequenced was PBMCs or a T cell subset sorted from them (not recorded which). CDR3 DNA sequence: TGCGCCAGCAGCCAAGGCGGTTCGGGTCGGGATACGCAGTATTTT. Protein: CASSQGGSGRDTQYF.